This TCR beta chain was sequenced during a study of T cells in Graves' hyperthyroidism and ophthalmopathy. The investigators amplified TCR beta CDR3 regions from RNA transcripts. First-round RT-PCR targeting the TCR CDR3 was performed with the HTBI primer set. TCRdb ran MiXCR on the multiplex PCR reads and lists one entry per CDR3 protein. This table holds about 350,000 distinct CDR3 sequences, less than 20% found once. This clonotype has at least ten counts. Its matching antigen is unknown. Study findings and constraints: Ophthalmopathy was predicted by the model a median of approximately 6 months ahead of onset. Clonotypes that were expanded in thyroid above 0.001 mostly appeared in blood too.

Exclusion of a patient resulted from uncontrolled infection, other autoimmune disease, pregnancy or lactation. Isolation of PBMCs was performed on about 10 ml fresh peripheral blood. Sequenced: blood. The clonotype comes from a woman between 40 and 55 years old with Graves' ophthalmopathy.

CDR3: CSVGIAGVGGEQYF. The DNA of the CDR3 is TGCAGCGTTGGGATCGCGGGAGTGGGGGGCGAGCAGTACTTC. The chain couples TRBV29-1 to TRBJ2-7; 7 bases fit TRBD2. Unmatched junction bases numbered 12, after V lost 4 bases and J lost 6 bases. CDR1 is SQVTM, CDR2 ANQGSEA, per germline. The CDR3 is made up of 14 amino acids.